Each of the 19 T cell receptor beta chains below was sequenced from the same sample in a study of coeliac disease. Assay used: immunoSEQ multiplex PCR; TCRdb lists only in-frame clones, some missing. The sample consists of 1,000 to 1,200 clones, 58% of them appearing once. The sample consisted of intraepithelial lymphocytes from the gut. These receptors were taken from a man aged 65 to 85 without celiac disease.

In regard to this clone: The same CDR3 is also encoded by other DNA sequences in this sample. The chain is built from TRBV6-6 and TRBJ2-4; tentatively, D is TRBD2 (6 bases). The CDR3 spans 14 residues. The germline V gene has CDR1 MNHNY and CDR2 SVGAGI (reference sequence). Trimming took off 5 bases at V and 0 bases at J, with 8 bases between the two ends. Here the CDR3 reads CASSDGGAKNIQYF. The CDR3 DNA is TGTGCCAGCAGTGACGGGGGAGCCAAAAACATTCAGTACTTC.

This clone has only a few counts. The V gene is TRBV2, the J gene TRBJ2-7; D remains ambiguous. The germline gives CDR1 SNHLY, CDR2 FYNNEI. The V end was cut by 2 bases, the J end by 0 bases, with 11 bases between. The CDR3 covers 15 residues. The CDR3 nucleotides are TGTGCCAGCAGTGAAACCACCTATACCTCCTACGAGCAGTACTTC. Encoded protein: CASSETTYTSYEQYF.

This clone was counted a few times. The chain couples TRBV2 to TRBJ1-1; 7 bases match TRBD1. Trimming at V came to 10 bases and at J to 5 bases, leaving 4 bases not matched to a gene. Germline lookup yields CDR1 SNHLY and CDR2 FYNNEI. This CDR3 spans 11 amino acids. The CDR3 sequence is CAITGETEAFF. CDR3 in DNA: TGTGCCATTACAGGGGAAACTGAAGCTTTCTTT.

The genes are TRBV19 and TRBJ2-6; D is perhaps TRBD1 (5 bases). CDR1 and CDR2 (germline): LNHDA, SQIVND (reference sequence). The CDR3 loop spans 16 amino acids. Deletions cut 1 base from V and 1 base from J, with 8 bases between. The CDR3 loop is CASSIGQGSGANVLTF. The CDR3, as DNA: TGTGCCAGTAGTATAGGGCAGGGATCTGGGGCCAACGTCCTGACTTTC.

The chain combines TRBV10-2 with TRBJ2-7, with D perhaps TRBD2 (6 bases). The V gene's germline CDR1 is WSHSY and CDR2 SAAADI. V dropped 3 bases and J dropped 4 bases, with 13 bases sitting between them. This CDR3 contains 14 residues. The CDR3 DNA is TGCGCCAGCAGTGATGGGCAGGGAGGTTACGAGCAGTACTTC. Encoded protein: CASSDGQGGYEQYF.

The CDR3 DNA follows: TGTGCCAGCAGTGGCCTCGACAGGGGTGGGGCCTACGAGCAGTACTTC. As protein: CASSGLDRGGAYEQYF. This chain links TRBV25-1 with TRBJ2-7; the match to TRBD1 covers 8 bases. With 4 bases clipped from V and 2 bases from J, the junction kept 10 bases outside the gene matches. Per the germline V gene, CDR1 is MGHDK and CDR2 is SYGVNS. This CDR3 is built from 16 residues.

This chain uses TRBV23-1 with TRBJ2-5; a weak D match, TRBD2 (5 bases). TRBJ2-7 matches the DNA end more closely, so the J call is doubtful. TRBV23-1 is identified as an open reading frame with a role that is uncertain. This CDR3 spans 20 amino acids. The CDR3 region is CASSQSLGSGRGKSSYEQYF. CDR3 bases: TGCGCCAGCAGTCAATCACTAGGGTCGGGTAGAGGGAAGAGCTCCTACGAGCAGTACTTC.

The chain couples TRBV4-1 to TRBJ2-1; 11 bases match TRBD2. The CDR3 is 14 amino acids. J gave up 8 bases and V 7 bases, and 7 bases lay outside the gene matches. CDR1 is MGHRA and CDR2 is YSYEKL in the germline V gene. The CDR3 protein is CASTETSGDHEQFF. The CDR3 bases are TGCGCCAGCACGGAGACTAGCGGGGACCATGAGCAGTTCTTC.

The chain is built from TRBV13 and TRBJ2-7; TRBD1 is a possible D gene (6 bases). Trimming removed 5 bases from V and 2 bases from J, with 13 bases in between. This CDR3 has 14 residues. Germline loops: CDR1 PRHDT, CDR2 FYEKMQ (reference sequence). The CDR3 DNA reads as TGTGCCAGCAGCCCCTCGGACAGCCCCTACGAGCAGTACTTC. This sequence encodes CASSPSDSPYEQYF.

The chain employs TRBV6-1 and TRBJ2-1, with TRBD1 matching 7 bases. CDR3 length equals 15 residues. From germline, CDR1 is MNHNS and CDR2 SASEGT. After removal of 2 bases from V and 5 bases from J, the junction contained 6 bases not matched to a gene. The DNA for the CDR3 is TGTGCCAGCAGTGAACTTAGGACAGGCCACAATGAGCAGTTCTTC. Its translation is CASSELRTGHNEQFF.

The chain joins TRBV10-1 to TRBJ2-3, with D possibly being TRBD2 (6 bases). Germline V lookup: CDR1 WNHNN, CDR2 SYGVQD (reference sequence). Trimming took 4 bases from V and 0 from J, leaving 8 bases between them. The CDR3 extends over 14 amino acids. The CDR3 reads CASSVAGSTDTQYF. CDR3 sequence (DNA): TGCGCCAGCAGTGTTGCGGGGAGCACAGATACGCAGTATTTT.

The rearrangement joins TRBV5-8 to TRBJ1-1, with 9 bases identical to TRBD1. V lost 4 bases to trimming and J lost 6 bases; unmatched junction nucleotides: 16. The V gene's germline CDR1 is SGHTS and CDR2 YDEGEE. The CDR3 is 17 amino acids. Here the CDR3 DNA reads TGTGCCAGCAGCCTCCGGGACAGGGTCTTTACCGACTCTGAAGCTTTCTTT. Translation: CASSLRDRVFTDSEAFF.

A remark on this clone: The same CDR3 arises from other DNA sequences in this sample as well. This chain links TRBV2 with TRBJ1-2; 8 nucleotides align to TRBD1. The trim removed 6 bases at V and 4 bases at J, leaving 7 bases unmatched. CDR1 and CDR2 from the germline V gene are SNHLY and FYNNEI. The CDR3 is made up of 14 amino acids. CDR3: CASRGGGQGYGYTF. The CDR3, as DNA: TGTGCCAGCAGGGGGGGCGGACAGGGCTATGGCTACACCTTC.

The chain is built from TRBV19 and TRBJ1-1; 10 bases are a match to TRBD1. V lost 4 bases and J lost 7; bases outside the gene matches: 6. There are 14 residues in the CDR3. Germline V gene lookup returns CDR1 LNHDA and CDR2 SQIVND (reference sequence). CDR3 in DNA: TGTGCCAGTAGTAACCGGGACAGGGGAATTGAAGCTTTCTTT. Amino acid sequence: CASSNRDRGIEAFF.

The CDR3 sequence: CASSPSRGAGDTQYF. The CDR3 DNA follows: TGTGCCAGCTCACCATCCAGGGGCGCGGGAGATACGCAGTATTTT. V usage is TRBV18 and J usage is TRBJ2-3; D is possibly TRBD1 (6 bases). The V end lost 2 bases, the J end lost 5 bases, and 14 bases lay between the germline ends. This CDR3 is 15 amino acids long. Germline V lookup: CDR1 KGHSH, CDR2 LQKENI.

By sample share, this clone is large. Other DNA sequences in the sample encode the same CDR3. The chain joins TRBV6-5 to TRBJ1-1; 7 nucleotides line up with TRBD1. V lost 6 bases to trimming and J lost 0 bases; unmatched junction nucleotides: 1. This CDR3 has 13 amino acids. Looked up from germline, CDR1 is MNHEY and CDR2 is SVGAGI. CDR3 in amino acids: CASRGQMNTEAFF. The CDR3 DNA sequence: TGTGCCAGCAGGGGACAGATGAACACTGAAGCTTTCTTT.

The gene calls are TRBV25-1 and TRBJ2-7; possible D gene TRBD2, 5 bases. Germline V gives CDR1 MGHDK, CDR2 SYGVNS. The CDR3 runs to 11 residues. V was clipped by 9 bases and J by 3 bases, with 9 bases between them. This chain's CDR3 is CARSGNYEQYF. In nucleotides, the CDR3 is TGTGCCAGGTCGGGGAACTACGAGCAGTACTTC.

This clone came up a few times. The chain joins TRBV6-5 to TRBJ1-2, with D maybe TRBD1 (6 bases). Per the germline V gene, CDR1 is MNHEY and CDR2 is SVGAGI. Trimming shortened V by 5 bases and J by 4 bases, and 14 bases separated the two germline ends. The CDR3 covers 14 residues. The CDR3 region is CASSTLGQPYGYTF. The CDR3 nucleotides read TGTGCCAGCAGTACCCTCGGACAGCCCTATGGCTACACCTTC.

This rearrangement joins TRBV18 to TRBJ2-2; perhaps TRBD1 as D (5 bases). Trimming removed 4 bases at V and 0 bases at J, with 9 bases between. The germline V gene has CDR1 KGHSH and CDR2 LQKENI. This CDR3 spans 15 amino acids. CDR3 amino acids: CASSLDRPNTGELFF. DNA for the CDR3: TGTGCCAGCTCACTCGACAGACCGAACACCGGGGAGCTGTTTTTT.